This T cell receptor beta chain stems from a study of identical twins. TCRdb passed the 5' RACE reads through MiXCR, listing each CDR3 protein once. The table shows around 960,000 distinct CDR3 sequences, with around 12% occurring only once. Study-wide results and caveats: The presence of invariant MAIT and iNKT cells could partly confound analyses of zero-insertion sequences. There were fewer insertions in abundant cord blood beta clonotypes, but memory repertoires showed no such pattern.

This clonotype was detected a few times. Its cognate antigen is unknown. Germline CDR1 reads SEHNR; CDR2 reads FQNEAQ (reference sequence). The V end lost 2 bases, the J end lost 3 bases, and 13 bases lay between the germline ends. The CDR3 sequence is 15 residues long. These data are also associated with another study on yellow fever vaccine responses in identical twins.

The chain has TRBV7-9 and TRBJ1-1; no firm D call. The receptor was derived from a woman under 30 in good health. Sequenced: PBMCs. CDR3 DNA sequence: TGTGCCAGCAGCTTACGGCTCGGGGAGGACACTGAAGCTTTCTTT. This codes for CASSLRLGEDTEAFF.